This T cell receptor (beta chain) is from a study of cytomegalovirus exposure and HLA in healthy donors. Study observations and caveats: Most TCR sequences proved rare, with some public TCRs found in many donors. Evidence from a later analysis indicated that most CMV-associated TCR beta chains looked HLA-restricted. It was likely that a cluster of highly shared sequence variants was a sequencing artifact. Indistinguishable V segments, including TRBV6-2 and TRBV6-3, were excluded.

Germline loops: CDR1 MNHNY, CDR2 SVGAGI (reference sequence). V lost 0 bases to trimming and J lost 3 bases, with 6 bases between them. CDR3 length: 14 residues. It was with 60 Vbeta and 13 Jbeta primers that the PCR ran. TCRdb's copy holds only in-frame clones and misses some; the assay was immunoSEQ multiplex PCR. The sample yields some 130,000 clones, over 70% seen once. Comments on this clone: Its matching antigen is unknown.

The sequenced sample was PBMCs. The TCR comes from a man younger than 40 in good health and CMV-seronegative. V gene TRBV6-6 combines with J gene TRBJ1-5; D is unclear. CDR3 protein: CASSYSRYNQPQHF. CDR3 in DNA: TGTGCCAGCAGTTACTCGCGCTACAATCAGCCCCAGCATTTT.